This T cell receptor beta chain is drawn from a study of T cell repertoires in cytomegalovirus infection. Study-level background: In the study, CMV epitopes included recently identified HLA-C-restricted and well-studied HLA-B-restricted ones. Public TCR beta signatures provided an indication of both CMV infection and a matching HLA type. Findings and caveats of the study: Ex vivo, HLA-C-restricted CMV-specific TCR beta clonotypes prevailed over the rest of the response. Individuals carrying CMV plus the relevant HLA were identified by cumulative frequency of public TCR beta families.

This CDR3 contains 14 residues. The V and J ends lost 1 base and 6 bases respectively, with 11 bases between them. Germline CDR1 reads SEHNR; CDR2 reads FQNEAQ (reference sequence). Using its own MiXCR run on the reads, TCRdb lists one record per CDR3 protein. The sample lists around 900,000 distinct CDR3 sequences; approximately 32% were seen once. This clonotype has more than one count but fewer than ten. What it binds is unknown. The chain carries TRBV7-9 and TRBJ2-3; no clear D. This material consisted of cultured CD8+ T cells from PBMCs, taken from culture after CMV antigen stimulation. This TCR was recovered from a human donor in good health (CMV status not recorded). Some clones in this sample may be carry-over from other donors' samples. The CDR3 region has the DNA TGTGCCAGCAGCTTAGATGGGAAGTTGGATACGCAGTATTTT. Its protein is CASSLDGKLDTQYF.